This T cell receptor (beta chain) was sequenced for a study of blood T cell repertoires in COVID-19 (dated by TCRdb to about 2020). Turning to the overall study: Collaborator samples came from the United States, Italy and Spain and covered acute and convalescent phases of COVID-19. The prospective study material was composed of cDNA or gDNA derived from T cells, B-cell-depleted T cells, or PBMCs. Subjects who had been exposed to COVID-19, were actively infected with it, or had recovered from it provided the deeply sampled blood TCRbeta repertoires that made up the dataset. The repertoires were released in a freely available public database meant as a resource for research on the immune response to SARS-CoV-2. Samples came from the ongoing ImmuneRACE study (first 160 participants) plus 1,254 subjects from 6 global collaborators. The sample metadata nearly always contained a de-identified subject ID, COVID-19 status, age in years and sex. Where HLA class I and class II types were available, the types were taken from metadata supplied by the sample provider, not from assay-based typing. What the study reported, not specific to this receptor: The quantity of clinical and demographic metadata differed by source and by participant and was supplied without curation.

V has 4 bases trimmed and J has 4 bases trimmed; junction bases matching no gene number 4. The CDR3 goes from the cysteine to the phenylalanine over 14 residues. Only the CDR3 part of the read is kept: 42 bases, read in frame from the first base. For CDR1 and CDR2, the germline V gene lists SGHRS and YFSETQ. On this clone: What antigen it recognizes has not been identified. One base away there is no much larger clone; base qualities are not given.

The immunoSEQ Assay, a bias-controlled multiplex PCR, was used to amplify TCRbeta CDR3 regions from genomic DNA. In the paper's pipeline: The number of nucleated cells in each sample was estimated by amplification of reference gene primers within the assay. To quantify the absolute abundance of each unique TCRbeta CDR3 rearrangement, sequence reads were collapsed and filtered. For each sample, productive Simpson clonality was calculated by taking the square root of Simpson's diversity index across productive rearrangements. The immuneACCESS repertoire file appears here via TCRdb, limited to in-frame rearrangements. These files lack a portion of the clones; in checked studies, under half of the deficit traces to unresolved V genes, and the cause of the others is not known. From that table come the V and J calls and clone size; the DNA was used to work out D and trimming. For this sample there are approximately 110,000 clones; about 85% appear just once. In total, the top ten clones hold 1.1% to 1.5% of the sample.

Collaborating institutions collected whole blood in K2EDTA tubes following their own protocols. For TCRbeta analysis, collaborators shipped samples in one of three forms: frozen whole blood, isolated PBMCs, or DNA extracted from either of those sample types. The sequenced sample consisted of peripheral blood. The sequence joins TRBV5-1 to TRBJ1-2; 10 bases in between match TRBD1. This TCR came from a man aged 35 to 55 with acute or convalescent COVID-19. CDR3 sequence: CASSQTGGGYGYTF. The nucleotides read TGCGCCAGCAGCCAGACAGGGGGCGGCTATGGCTACACCTTC.